This T cell receptor beta chain was captured by sequencing in a study of tumor-infiltrating lymphocytes in primary liver carcinoma. Whole-study findings and limits: Significantly larger top-250-clone fractions were found in tumors than in blood (p = 0.039).

Using a constant-region primer together with ProtoScript II reverse transcriptase, TCR beta cDNA was made from roughly 520 ng of total RNA. Amplification in three nested multiplex PCR rounds with slightly modified ARM-PCR gave rise to TCR beta libraries. For 10 cycles apiece, the opening two PCR rounds ran with TRBV1-TRBV30 forward primers and a C-beta reverse primer. TCRdb itself ran the multiplex PCR reads through MiXCR, one entry per CDR3 protein. Among about 110,000 distinct CDR3 sequences listed, 80% to 85% were seen once. The germline CDR1 and CDR2 sequences are LGHNA and YNFKEQ. The CDR3 spans 15 residues. J lost 4 bases, V lost 11 bases, and 11 bases had no gene match. As concerns this clonotype: Its specificity is unknown.

The tissue used was unsorted bulk material of about 19-33 mg. RNA and DNA were co-extracted from it with the AllPrep DNA/RNA mini kit. Patients' primary liver carcinoma was surgically resected. Per tumor, sampling covered five separate regions. The TCR comes from a man aged 35-49 years with primary liver carcinoma and hepatitis B virus infection. Sequenced input: liver tumor tissue from sampling region 3. This sample's subset: tumor region T3, left-lateral pole. The chain joins TRBV4-2 to TRBJ2-1; 10 bases are a match to TRBD2. CDR3 nucleotides: TGTGCCGACAGCCCTAGCGGGAGTCAGTACAATGAGCAGTTCTTC. Translating it yields CADSPSGSQYNEQFF.